This T cell receptor (beta chain) was retrieved from a study of blood T cell repertoires in COVID-19. Trimming cost V 3 bases and J 3 bases, with 15 bases left between them. Germline-derived CDR1 and CDR2 are SGHDT and YYEEEE. CDR3 length: 15 residues. Sequenced by immunoSEQ multiplex PCR; TCRdb stores in-frame clones only, minus some. The sample consists of about 310,000 clones, around 87% of them appearing once. Enrollees, roughly 18 to 90 years old, lived in approximately 25 US areas. What was sequenced was PBMCs or T cells enriched from blood (not recorded which). This TCR was sampled from a woman aged 18-30 years with acute COVID-19. The rearrangement links TRBV5-6 to TRBJ2-5; D ambiguous. CDR3 residues: CASSSLSTAKETQYF. Written as DNA, the CDR3 is TGTGCCAGCAGCTCCCTATCTACCGCCAAAGAGACCCAGTACTTC.